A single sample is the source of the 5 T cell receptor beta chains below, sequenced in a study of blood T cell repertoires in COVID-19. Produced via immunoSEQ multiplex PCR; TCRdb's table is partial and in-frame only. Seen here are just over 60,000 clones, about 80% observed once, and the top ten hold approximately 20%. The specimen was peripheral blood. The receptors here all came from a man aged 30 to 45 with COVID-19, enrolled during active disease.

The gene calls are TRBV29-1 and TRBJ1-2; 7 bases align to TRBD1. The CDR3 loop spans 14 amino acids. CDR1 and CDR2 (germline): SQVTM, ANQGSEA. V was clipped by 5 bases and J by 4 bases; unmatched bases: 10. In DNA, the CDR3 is TGCAGCGTTTCAAACAGGGGCACACTCTATGGCTACACCTTC. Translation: CSVSNRGTLYGYTF.

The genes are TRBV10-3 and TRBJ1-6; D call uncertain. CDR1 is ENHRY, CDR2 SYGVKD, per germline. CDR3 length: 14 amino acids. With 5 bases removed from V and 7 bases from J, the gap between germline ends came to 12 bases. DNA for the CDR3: TGTGCCATCAGTTTTAAGGCGGAGAATTCACCCCTCCACTTT. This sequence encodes CAISFKAENSPLHF.

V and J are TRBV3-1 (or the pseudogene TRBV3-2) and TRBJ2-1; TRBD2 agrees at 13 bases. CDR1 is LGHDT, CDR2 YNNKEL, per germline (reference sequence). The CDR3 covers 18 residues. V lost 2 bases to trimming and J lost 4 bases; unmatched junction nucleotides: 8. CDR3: CASSQNQLAGGPYNEQFF. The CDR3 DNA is TGTGCCAGCAGCCAAAACCAACTAGCGGGAGGGCCTTACAATGAGCAGTTCTTC.

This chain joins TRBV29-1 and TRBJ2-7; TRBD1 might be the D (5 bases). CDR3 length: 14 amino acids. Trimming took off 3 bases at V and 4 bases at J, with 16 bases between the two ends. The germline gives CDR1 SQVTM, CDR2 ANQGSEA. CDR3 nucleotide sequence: TGCAGCGTTGAGGGTCAGGGTGAAGGGTACGAGCAGTACTTC. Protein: CSVEGQGEGYEQYF.

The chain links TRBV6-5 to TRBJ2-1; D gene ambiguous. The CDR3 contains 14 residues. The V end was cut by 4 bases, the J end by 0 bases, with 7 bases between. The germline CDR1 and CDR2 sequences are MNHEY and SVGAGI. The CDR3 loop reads CASSSLSSYNEQFF. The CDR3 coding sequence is TGTGCCAGCAGTTCTTTGAGCTCCTACAATGAGCAGTTCTTC.